These 5 T cell receptor beta chains came from one sample sequenced in a study of CD8 T cells in ankylosing spondylitis. From the 5' RACE reads, TCRdb called clonotypes with MiXCR, one entry per CDR3 protein. This sample yields fewer than 150,000 distinct CDR3 sequences, of which roughly 6.6% are seen a single time; around 12% belongs to the top ten. The sample comprised blood, either unsorted or a sorted T cell fraction (not recorded which). Source of these receptors: a female donor with ankylosing spondylitis or in good health (not recorded which).

This clonotype was seen repeatedly, ten times or more. The rearrangement uses TRBV12-3 or TRBV12-4 and TRBJ2-1; TRBD2 might be the D (5 bases). The CDR3 spans 16 residues. The V end was cut by 1 base, the J end by 0 bases, with 10 bases between. CDR3 region: CASSLVTTSSYNEQFF. In DNA form, the CDR3 reads TGTGCCAGCAGTTTAGTGACTACCAGCTCCTACAATGAGCAGTTCTTC.

For this clonotype: Given a much more abundant clone one base away, this may be a read error. The J gene is TRBJ2-7, the V gene TRBV6-2 or TRBV6-3; D possibly corresponds to TRBD2 (6 bases). Per germline, CDR1 MNHEY and CDR2 SVGEGT. This CDR3 has 14 residues. The CDR3 DNA reads TGTGCCAGCAGTTACTCGGAGGGCGGCTACGAGCAGAACTTC. Protein product: CASSYSEGGYEQNF.

This clonotype was counted many times. The genes are TRBV11-2 and TRBJ1-2, with D uncertain. The CDR3 sequence is 12 residues long. Trimming took 6 bases from V and 6 from J, leaving 11 bases between them. CDR1 SGHAT and CDR2 FQNNGV come from the germline V gene. The CDR3 DNA reads TGTGCCAGCAGGGTCCGCGGTGATGGCTACACCTTC. It is translated as CASRVRGDGYTF.

This clonotype was observed at least ten times. V gene TRBV7-2 combines with J gene TRBJ1-1; TRBD1 is a possible D gene (5 bases). The CDR3 has 16 amino acids. Germline CDR1 and CDR2: SGHTA and FQGNSA. Trimming pared 0 bases from V and 0 bases from J, leaving 11 bases between. The CDR3 region is CASSLAPPGLNTEAFF. Here the CDR3 DNA reads TGTGCCAGCAGCTTAGCTCCCCCAGGGTTGAACACTGAAGCTTTCTTT. Drawing the rest from reference TRBV7-2 and TRBJ1-1, the complete variable domain is GAGVSQSPSNKVTEKGKDVELRCDPISGHTALYWYRQSLGQGLEFLIYFQGNSAPDKSGLPSDRFSAERTGGSVSTLTIQRTQQEDSAVYLCASSLAPPGLNTEAFFGQGTRLTVV.

This clonotype came up a few times. The genes are TRBV15 and TRBJ1-1; no clear D gene. V was trimmed by 0 bases and J by 4 bases, leaving 12 bases between them. The CDR3 runs to 15 residues. The germline V gene has CDR1 LNHNV and CDR2 YYDKDF (reference sequence). The CDR3 bases are TGTGCCACCAGCAGAGACCTCCTAGGGAGCACTGAAGCTTTCTTT. This codes for CATSRDLLGSTEAFF. The full variable domain, completed using reference TRBV15 and TRBJ1-1, is DAMVIQNPRYQVTQFGKPVTLSCSQTLNHNVMYWYQQKSSQAPKLLFHYYDKDFNNEADTPDNFQSRRPNTSFCFLDIRSPGLGDTAMYLCATSRDLLGSTEAFFGQGTRLTVV.